The next 23 T cell receptor beta chains were all read from a single sample in a study of T cell responses to AZD1222 COVID-19 vaccine. Libraries were prepared by immunoSEQ multiplex PCR; TCRdb keeps only in-frame clonotypes and omits some of them. Seen here are about 29,000 clones, about 93% observed once, and the top ten hold over 6.5%. Specimen: peripheral blood, collected on day 0 of AZD1222 vaccination. The receptors were gathered from an adult in good health.

This sequence joins TRBV6-1 and TRBJ2-2; D gene uncertain. CDR1 and CDR2 (germline): MNHNS, SASEGT. V lost 1 base to trimming and J lost 6 bases, with 15 bases between them. The CDR3 spans 16 residues. The CDR3 DNA reads TGTGCCAGCAGTGAAGAGTTCGGTCTAACGGCCGGGGAGCTGTTTTTT. This sequence encodes CASSEEFGLTAGELFF.

This chain joins TRBV14 and TRBJ2-7; 9 bases fit TRBD2. Trimming cost V 4 bases and J 1 base; bases outside gene matches: 8. Germline V gives CDR1 SGHDN, CDR2 FVKESK. This CDR3 has 16 amino acids. The DNA of the CDR3 is TGTGCCAGCAGCCCTCGTCTGACTAGCGGATCCTACGAGCAGTACTTC. Translated, it gives CASSPRLTSGSYEQYF. Full variable domain (outside the CDR3, taken from reference TRBV14 and TRBJ2-7): EAGVTQFPSHSVIEKGQTVTLRCDPISGHDNLYWYRRVMGKEIKFLLHFVKESKQDESGMPNNRFLAERTGGTYSTLKVQPAELEDSGVYFCASSPRLTSGSYEQYFGPGTRLTVT.

The chain carries TRBV19 and TRBJ1-2, with TRBD1 matching 7 bases. Germline lookup yields CDR1 LNHDA and CDR2 SQIVND (reference sequence). Losses at the gene ends were 6 bases for V and 4 bases for J; bases not matched to a gene: 8. This CDR3 spans 14 amino acids. CDR3 amino acids: CASSSGTEPYGYTF. CDR3 sequence (DNA): TGTGCCAGTAGCTCAGGGACAGAGCCCTATGGCTACACCTTC. The entire variable domain, with the rest obtained from reference TRBV19 and TRBJ1-2, is as follows: DGGITQSPKYLFRKEGQNVTLSCEQNLNHDAMYWYRQDPGQGLRLIYYSQIVNDFQKGDIAEGYSVSREKKESFPLTVTSAQKNPTAFYLCASSSGTEPYGYTFGSGTRLTVV.

The rearrangement links TRBV7-9 to TRBJ2-1; TRBD2 matches at 9 bases. Germline values: CDR1 SEHNR, CDR2 FQNEAQ (reference sequence). The CDR3 is made up of 15 amino acids. V was clipped by 4 bases and J by 4 bases; unmatched bases: 5. Written as DNA, the CDR3 is TGTGCCAGCAGCTCACCGGGACTAGCTTACAATGAGCAGTTCTTC. The encoded protein is CASSSPGLAYNEQFF.

This chain uses TRBV5-4 with TRBJ1-1, with D perhaps matching TRBD1 (6 bases). The CDR3 length is 15 residues. CDR1 and CDR2 (germline): SGHNT, YYREEE (reference sequence). The V and J ends lost 3 bases and 2 bases respectively, with 14 bases between them. The chain's CDR3 is CASSSYGGANTEAFF. The DNA for the CDR3 is TGTGCCAGCAGCTCATATGGGGGGGCAAACACTGAAGCTTTCTTT.

This clone was detected once. V usage is TRBV10-3 and J usage is TRBJ1-1, with 11 nucleotides matching TRBD1. The CDR3 consists of 17 residues. The junction had 11 bases not matched to a gene; V was cut back by 3 bases and J by 5 bases. Germline CDR1 and CDR2: ENHRY and SYGVKD. CDR3 nucleotides: TGTGCCATCAGTGAAGTTAAAAGGGACAGGGGGAGGACTGAAGCTTTCTTT. The encoded protein is CAISEVKRDRGRTEAFF.

Here the CDR3 reads CASGKTGSDGYTF. The CDR3 coding sequence is TGTGCCAGCGGGAAAACAGGGTCCGATGGCTACACCTTC. The gene calls are TRBV6-1 and TRBJ1-2; a possible D gene is TRBD1 (6 bases). V was trimmed by 8 bases and J by 6 bases, leaving 16 bases between them. Per germline, CDR1 MNHNS and CDR2 SASEGT. CDR3 length: 13 residues.

The V call is TRBV5-1, the J call TRBJ2-3, with 9 bases aligning to TRBD2. V trimming: 5 bases; J trimming: 5 bases; junction bases outside the gene matches: 9. CDR1 and CDR2 from the germline V gene are SGHRS and YFSETQ. The CDR3 covers 15 residues. CDR3 coding DNA: TGCGCCAGCAGTTTTAGCGGGAGCGAGGGAGATACGCAGTATTTT. Amino acids: CASSFSGSEGDTQYF.

CDR3 sequence reads: CASRSGTGGFYEQYF. In DNA, the CDR3 is TGTGCCAGCAGGTCCGGGACAGGGGGCTTCTACGAGCAGTACTTC. This chain uses TRBV6-5 with TRBJ2-7; 12 bases agree with TRBD1. With 6 bases clipped from V and 3 bases from J, the junction kept 6 bases outside the gene matches. There are 15 residues in the CDR3. CDR1 is MNHEY and CDR2 is SVGAGI in the germline V gene.

V gene TRBV5-1 combines with J gene TRBJ2-2; 8 bases agree with TRBD1. CDR3 length: 14 amino acids. Trimming at V came to 4 bases and at J to 4 bases, leaving 3 bases not matched to a gene. Germline CDR1 and CDR2: SGHRS and YFSETQ. CDR3: CASSTDRATGELFF. Here the CDR3 DNA reads TGCGCCAGCAGCACGGACAGGGCCACCGGGGAGCTGTTTTTT.

The chain joins TRBV12-3 or TRBV12-4 to TRBJ1-2; 7 bases are shared with TRBD1. V was pared by 6 bases and J by 10 bases, with 8 bases of the junction left unmatched. This CDR3 spans 12 amino acids. CDR3 sequence: CASSPGTADYTF. CDR3 DNA sequence: TGTGCCAGCAGCCCCGGGACAGCGGACTACACCTTC.

The chain joins TRBV3-1 (or the pseudogene TRBV3-2) to TRBJ1-6; tentatively, D is TRBD1 (5 bases). Trimming left V 0 bases short and J 9 bases short, with 18 bases between. CDR1 is LGHDT, CDR2 YNNKEL, per germline (reference sequence). The CDR3 covers 17 residues. This CDR3 is CASSQEAGRVIGSPLHF. CDR3 DNA: TGTGCCAGCAGCCAAGAGGCGGGACGGGTGATAGGTTCACCCCTCCACTTT.

CDR3 amino acids: CSAHRNEQFF. The CDR3 bases are TGCAGTGCTCACAGAAATGAGCAGTTCTTC. This chain connects TRBV20-1 to TRBJ2-1; D remains unclear. Trimming stripped 5 bases from V and 7 bases from J, with 6 bases between. The CDR3 covers 10 residues. Germline V gene sequence: CDR1 DFQATT, CDR2 SNEGSKA (reference sequence).

The V call is TRBV6-5, the J call TRBJ1-1; perhaps TRBD1 as D (5 bases). The V gene lost 8 bases and the J gene lost 0 bases, with 10 bases spanning the gap. CDR3 length equals 13 residues. The V gene's germline CDR1 is MNHEY and CDR2 SVGAGI. The CDR3 region has the DNA TGTGCCAGCGGGACCTATATGAACACTGAAGCTTTCTTT. Translating it yields CASGTYMNTEAFF.

This clone was detected once. The CDR3 reads CASSYSAQSVTQYF. CDR3 nucleotide sequence: TGTGCCAGCAGTTACTCGGCGCAGTCGGTGACCCAGTACTTC. The chain recombines TRBV6-5 with TRBJ2-5; D remains unclear. Trimming took 0 bases from V and 7 from J, leaving 12 bases between them. The CDR3 has 14 residues. Germline V gene data show CDR1 as MNHEY and CDR2 as SVGAGI.

The chain employs TRBV5-4 and TRBJ1-1; maybe TRBD1 (6 bases). V lost 4 bases and J lost 6, with 13 bases in between. CDR1 SGHNT and CDR2 YYREEE come from the germline V gene (reference sequence). CDR3 size: 13 residues. Here the CDR3 reads CASSPGTTPEAFF. CDR3 nucleotide sequence: TGTGCCAGCAGCCCCGGGACAACCCCTGAAGCTTTCTTT.

This clone was picked up one time. This chain connects TRBV19 to TRBJ1-3; D is unclear. The CDR3 totals 17 residues. The ends were cut back, 9 bases at V and 0 bases at J, with 21 bases in the middle. Germline V lookup: CDR1 LNHDA, CDR2 SQIVND (reference sequence). The CDR3 sequence: CASTVTRQDYSGNTIYF. DNA for the CDR3: TGTGCCAGCACAGTTACGCGGCAGGACTACTCTGGAAACACCATATATTTT. The complete variable domain, with remaining parts taken from reference TRBV19 and TRBJ1-3, reads DGGITQSPKYLFRKEGQNVTLSCEQNLNHDAMYWYRQDPGQGLRLIYYSQIVNDFQKGDIAEGYSVSREKKESFPLTVTSAQKNPTAFYLCASTVTRQDYSGNTIYFGEGSWLTVV.

The chain combines TRBV7-8 with TRBJ1-1; D is possibly TRBD1 (6 bases). V was clipped by 6 bases and J by 7 bases, with 18 bases between them. Germline CDR1 reads SGHVS; CDR2 reads FQNEAQ. CDR3 size: 14 residues. This CDR3 is CASSHNRASSEAFF. In DNA, the CDR3 is TGTGCCAGCAGTCATAACAGGGCCTCGAGTGAAGCTTTCTTT.

V and J are TRBV6-5 and TRBJ1-1; 9 nucleotides align to TRBD1. The V gene end was trimmed by 8 bases and the J gene end by 5 bases; junction bases not matched to a gene: 12. CDR1 MNHEY and CDR2 SVGAGI come from the germline V gene. This CDR3 has 15 amino acids. CDR3 region: CASEPVQGAGTEAFF. CDR3 coding DNA: TGTGCCAGCGAACCCGTACAGGGGGCTGGAACTGAAGCTTTCTTT.

The chain has TRBV3-1 (or the pseudogene TRBV3-2) and TRBJ2-1, with TRBD2 matching 9 bases. CDR1 is LGHDT and CDR2 is YNNKEL in the germline V gene (reference sequence). V gave up 1 base and J gave up 9 bases; unmatched junction bases: 10. CDR3 size: 16 residues. CDR3 nucleotides: TGTGCCAGCAGCCAAGGGATTAGCGGGGGCGAGGTTGAGCAGTTCTTC. Residues: CASSQGISGGEVEQFF.

CDR3 coding DNA: TGTGCCAGCACCCTCGAGGGGAGTGAGCAGTACTTC. As protein: CASTLEGSEQYF. The V gene is TRBV12-3 or TRBV12-4, the J gene TRBJ2-7, with D perhaps matching TRBD1 or TRBD2 (5 bases each). V gave up 7 bases and J gave up 7 bases, with 14 bases separating them. This CDR3 comprises 12 residues.

This rearrangement joins TRBV5-6 to TRBJ1-2; 7 bases map to TRBD1. The germline gives CDR1 SGHDT, CDR2 YYEEEE. Trimming at V came to 5 bases and at J to 6 bases, leaving 10 bases not matched to a gene. The CDR3 consists of 14 residues. CDR3 sequence (DNA): TGTGCCAGCAGTTTTCCGACAGGGAGGAATGGCTACACCTTC. As protein: CASSFPTGRNGYTF.

The chain couples TRBV14 to TRBJ2-7, with 7 bases fitting TRBD1. Trimming at V came to 1 base and at J to 2 bases, leaving 8 bases not matched to a gene. This CDR3 is 16 amino acids long. Germline CDR1 SGHDN, CDR2 FVKESK. CDR3 protein: CASSQGWKTGAYEQYF. As DNA, the CDR3 is TGTGCCAGCAGCCAAGGTTGGAAAACAGGGGCCTACGAGCAGTACTTC.